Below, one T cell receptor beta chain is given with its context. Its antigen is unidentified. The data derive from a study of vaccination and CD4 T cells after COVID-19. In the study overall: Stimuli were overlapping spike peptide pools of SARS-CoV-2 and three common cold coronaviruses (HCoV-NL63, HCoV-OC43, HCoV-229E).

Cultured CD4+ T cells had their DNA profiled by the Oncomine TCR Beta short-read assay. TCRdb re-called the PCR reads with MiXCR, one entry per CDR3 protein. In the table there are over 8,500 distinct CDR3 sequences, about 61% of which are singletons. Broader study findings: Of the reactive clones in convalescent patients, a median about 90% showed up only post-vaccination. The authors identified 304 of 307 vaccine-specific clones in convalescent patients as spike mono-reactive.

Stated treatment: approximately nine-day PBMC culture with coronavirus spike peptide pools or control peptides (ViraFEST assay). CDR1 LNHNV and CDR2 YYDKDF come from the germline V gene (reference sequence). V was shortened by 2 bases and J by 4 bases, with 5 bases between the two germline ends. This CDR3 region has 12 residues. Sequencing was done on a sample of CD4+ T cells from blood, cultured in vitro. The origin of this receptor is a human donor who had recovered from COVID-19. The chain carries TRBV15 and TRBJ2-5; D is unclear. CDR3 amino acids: CATSRPRETQYF. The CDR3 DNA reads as TGTGCCACCAGCAGACCACGAGAGACCCAGTACTTC.